This is a list of T cell receptor beta chains from one sample in a study of blood T cells in healthy people across ages. TCRdb called the 5' RACE reads again in MiXCR, with one record for every CDR3 protein. Of about 1.1 million distinct CDR3 sequences detected, 35% to 40% appear once; the ten largest clones hold around 13%. Sequenced material: blood. These receptor sequences come from a man aged 18 to 30 in good health. CDR3s include the opening cysteine and the closing phenylalanine or tryptophan. The order of the fields is V gene, clone size, D gene, J gene, CDR3 protein, CDR3 DNA. A D gene is named only where the DNA matches it firmly. The size field is filled for only some rows; it gives once, few, many or a size class.

>TRBV9|NA|NA|TRBJ2-1
CASSVAGLNEQFF
TGTGCCAGCAGCGTAGCGGGACTCAATGAGCAGTTCTTC
>TRBV12-3/TRBV12-4|NA|TRBD1|TRBJ1-4
CASSLGQGQEKLFF
TGTGCCAGCAGCCTAGGACAGGGCCAGGAAAAACTGTTTTTT
>TRBV5-1|few|NA|TRBJ1-6
CASKASLNSPLHF
TGCGCCAGCAAGGCCTCACTAAATTCACCCCTCCACTTT
>TRBV10-3|NA|TRBD1|TRBJ2-7
CATRDRGDHEQYF
TGTGCCACTAGGGACAGGGGCGACCACGAGCAGTACTTC
>TRBV2|NA|NA|TRBJ1-5
CASEGPSNQPQHF
TGTGCCTCGGAGGGACCCAGCAATCAGCCCCAGCATTTT
>TRBV29-1|few|NA|TRBJ2-7
CSVRTHFNEQYF
TGCAGCGTTCGGACCCATTTCAATGAGCAGTACTTC
>TRBV20-1|few|NA|TRBJ2-5
CSASPQEGETQYF
TGCAGTGCTAGCCCCCAGGAGGGAGAGACCCAGTACTTC
>TRBV10-3|few|NA|TRBJ2-5
CAISEEITQETQYF
TGTGCCATCAGTGAGGAGATAACCCAAGAGACCCAGTACTTC
>TRBV7-2|NA|NA|TRBJ1-2
CAGSLAGVLNGYTF
TGTGCCGGCAGCTTAGCGGGGGTTTTGAATGGCTACACCTTC
>TRBV7-2|NA|TRBD1|TRBJ1-2
CANSLERGRNGYTF
TGTGCCAACAGCTTAGAGAGGGGGCGAAATGGCTACACCTTC
>TRBV2|few|NA|TRBJ1-2
CASSVRVDYGYTF
TGTGCCAGCAGTGTAAGGGTGGACTATGGCTACACCTTC
>TRBV9|many|TRBD1|TRBJ2-7
CASSAGGITGTGIYEQYF
TGTGCCAGCAGCGCAGGGGGTATTACCGGGACAGGGATCTACGAGCAGTACTTC
>TRBV6-5|NA|NA|TRBJ2-3
CASRRALGPDTQYF
TGTGCCAGCAGGAGAGCTCTCGGACCAGATACGCAGTATTTT
>TRBV7-9|few|NA|TRBJ2-1
CASSPFTIDNEQFF
TGTGCCAGCAGCCCCTTTACGATTGACAATGAGCAGTTCTTC
>TRBV4-1|NA|NA|TRBJ1-4
CASSQVFEKLFF
TGCGCCAGCAGCCAAGTTTTTGAAAAACTGTTTTTT
>TRBV6-5|NA|NA|TRBJ2-7
CASSYSPRLGDEQYF
TGTGCCAGCAGTTACTCTCCTCGGTTAGGGGACGAGCAGTACTTC
>TRBV21-1|few|NA|TRBJ1-2
CASSKGVGEANYGYTF
TGTGCCAGCAGCAAAGGGGTAGGGGAGGCTAACTATGGCTACACCTTC
>TRBV27|few|TRBD2|TRBJ2-7
CASSYGLAGEQYF
TGTGCCAGCAGCTACGGACTAGCGGGCGAGCAGTACTTC
>TRBV4-1|few|NA|TRBJ1-1
CASSHPENTEAFF
TGCGCCAGCAGCCACCCGGAAAACACTGAAGCTTTCTTT
>TRBV12-3/TRBV12-4|NA|NA|TRBJ1-1
CASNPNRAGDTEAFF
TGTGCCAGCAACCCAAACCGGGCAGGCGACACTGAAGCTTTCTTT
>TRBV13|NA|NA|TRBJ2-2
CASSPNRALDTGELFF
TGTGCCAGTAGCCCGAACAGGGCCTTGGACACCGGGGAGCTGTTTTTT
>TRBV12-3/TRBV12-4|many|NA|TRBJ1-1
CASSRGYTEAFF
TGTGCCAGCAGTCGAGGGTACACTGAAGCTTTCTTT
>TRBV3-1|NA|NA|TRBJ1-1
CASSQDEEANTEAFF
TGTGCCAGCAGCCAAGATGAGGAGGCGAACACTGAAGCTTTCTTT
>TRBV12-3/TRBV12-4|NA|NA|TRBJ1-6
CASNPDSYNSPLHF
TGTGCCAGCAATCCCGACTCCTATAATTCACCCCTCCACTTT
>TRBV2|NA|NA|TRBJ2-7
CASSEALKVEQYF
TGTGCCAGCAGTGAAGCGCTTAAGGTCGAGCAGTACTTC
>TRBV6-1|NA|TRBD1|TRBJ1-5
CASMGTGDQPQHF
TGTGCCAGCATGGGGACAGGGGATCAGCCCCAGCATTTT
>TRBV6-1|NA|NA|TRBJ1-2
CASTPLRVEGCGYTF
TGTGCCAGCACCCCCTTGCGGGTGGAGGGCTGTGGCTACACCTTC
>TRBV2|NA|TRBD1|TRBJ1-1
CASSGQGGHTEAFF
TGTGCCAGCAGTGGACAGGGGGGTCACACTGAAGCTTTCTTT
>TRBV20-1|NA|NA|TRBJ2-2
CSARVVENTGELFF
TGCAGTGCTAGAGTCGTTGAGAACACCGGGGAGCTGTTTTTT
>TRBV5-5|many|NA|TRBJ2-3
CASSLIPDTQYF
TGTGCCAGCAGCTTAATTCCAGATACGCAGTATTTT
>TRBV10-2|many|TRBD1|TRBJ2-3
CASRPGTGTDTQYF
TGCGCCAGCAGGCCCGGGACAGGGACAGATACGCAGTATTTT
>TRBV4-2|NA|TRBD2|TRBJ2-5
CASSLHSGGNQETQYF
TGTGCCAGCAGCCTCCATAGCGGGGGGAACCAAGAGACCCAGTACTTC
>TRBV5-1|NA|NA|TRBJ2-3
CASSFPTLSVSTDTQYF
TGCGCCAGCAGCTTCCCGACACTAAGCGTCAGCACAGATACGCAGTATTTT
>TRBV12-3/TRBV12-4|NA|NA|TRBJ2-3
CASSPPSTDMQYF
TGTGCCAGCAGTCCCCCCAGCACAGATATGCAGTATTTT
>TRBV18|NA|TRBD2|TRBJ2-1
CASSPRLAGVDEQFF
TGTGCCAGCTCACCAAGGCTAGCGGGGGTAGATGAGCAGTTCTTC